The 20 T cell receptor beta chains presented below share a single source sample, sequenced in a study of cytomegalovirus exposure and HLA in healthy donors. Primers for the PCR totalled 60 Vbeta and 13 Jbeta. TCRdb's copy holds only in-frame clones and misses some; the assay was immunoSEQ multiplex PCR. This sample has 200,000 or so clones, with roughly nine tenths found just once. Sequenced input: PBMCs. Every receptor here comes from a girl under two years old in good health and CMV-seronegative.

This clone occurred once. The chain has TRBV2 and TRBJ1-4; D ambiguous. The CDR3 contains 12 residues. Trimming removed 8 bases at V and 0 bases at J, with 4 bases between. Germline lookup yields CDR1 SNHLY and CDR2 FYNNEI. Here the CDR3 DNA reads TGTGCCAGCGGAGCAACTAATGAAAAACTGTTTTTT. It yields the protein CASGATNEKLFF. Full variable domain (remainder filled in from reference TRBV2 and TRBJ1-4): EPEVTQTPSHQVTQMGQEVILRCVPISNHLYFYWYRQILGQKVEFLVSFYNNEISEKSEIFDDQFSVERPDGSNFTLKIRSTKLEDSAMYFCASGATNEKLFFGSGTQLSVL.

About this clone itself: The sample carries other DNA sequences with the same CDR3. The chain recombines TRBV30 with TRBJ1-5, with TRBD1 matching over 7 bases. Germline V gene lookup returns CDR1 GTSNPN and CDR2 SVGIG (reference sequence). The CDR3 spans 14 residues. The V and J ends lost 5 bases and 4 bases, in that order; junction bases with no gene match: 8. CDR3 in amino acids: CAWGLGQLNQPQHF. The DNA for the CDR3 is TGTGCCTGGGGCTTGGGACAGCTAAATCAGCCCCAGCATTTT.

CDR3 sequence: CARRTGQGGNTIYF. In nucleotides, the CDR3 is TGTGCCAGAAGAACTGGACAGGGTGGAAACACCATATATTTT. The chain has TRBV5-3 and TRBJ1-3; 8 bases match TRBD1. TRBV5-3 qualifies as an ORF whose function is uncertain. The trim removed 5 bases at V and 3 bases at J, leaving 4 bases unmatched. The CDR3 sequence is 14 residues long.

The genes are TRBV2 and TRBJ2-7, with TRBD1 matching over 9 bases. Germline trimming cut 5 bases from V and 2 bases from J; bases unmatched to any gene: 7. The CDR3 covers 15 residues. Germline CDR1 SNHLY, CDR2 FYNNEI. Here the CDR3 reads CASSTDRGRTYEQYF. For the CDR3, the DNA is TGTGCCAGCAGTACGGACAGGGGAAGGACCTACGAGCAGTACTTC.

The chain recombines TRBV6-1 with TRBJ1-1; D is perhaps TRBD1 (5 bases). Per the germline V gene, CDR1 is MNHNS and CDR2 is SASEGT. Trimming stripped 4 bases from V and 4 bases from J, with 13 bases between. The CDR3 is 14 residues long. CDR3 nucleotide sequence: TGTGCCAGCAGTGTAGGCAGGGAGGGCACTGAAGCTTTCTTT. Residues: CASSVGREGTEAFF.

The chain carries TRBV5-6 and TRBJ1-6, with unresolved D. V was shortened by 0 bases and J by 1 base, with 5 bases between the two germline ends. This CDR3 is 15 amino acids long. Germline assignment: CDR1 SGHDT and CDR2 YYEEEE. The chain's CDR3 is CASSLGTSYNSPLHF. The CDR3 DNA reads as TGTGCCAGCAGCTTGGGAACTTCCTATAATTCACCCCTCCACTTT.

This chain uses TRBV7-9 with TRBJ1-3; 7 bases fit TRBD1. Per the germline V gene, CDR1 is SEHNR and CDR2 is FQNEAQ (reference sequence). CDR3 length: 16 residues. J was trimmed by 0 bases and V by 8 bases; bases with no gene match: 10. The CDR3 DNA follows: TGTGCCAGCCGGAACGGAACAGGGGTCTCTGGAAACACCATATATTTT. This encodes CASRNGTGVSGNTIYF.

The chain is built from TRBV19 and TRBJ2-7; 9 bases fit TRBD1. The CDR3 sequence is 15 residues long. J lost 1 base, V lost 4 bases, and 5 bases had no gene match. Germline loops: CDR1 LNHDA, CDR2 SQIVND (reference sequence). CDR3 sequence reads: CASSTTGGLSYEQYF. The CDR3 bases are TGTGCCAGTAGTACCACAGGGGGCTTATCCTACGAGCAGTACTTC.

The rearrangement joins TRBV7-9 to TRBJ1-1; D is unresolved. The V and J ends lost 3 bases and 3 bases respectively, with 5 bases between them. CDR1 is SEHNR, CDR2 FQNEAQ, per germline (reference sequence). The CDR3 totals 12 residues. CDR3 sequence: CASSFGDTEAFF. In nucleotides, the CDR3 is TGTGCCAGCAGCTTCGGGGACACTGAAGCTTTCTTT.

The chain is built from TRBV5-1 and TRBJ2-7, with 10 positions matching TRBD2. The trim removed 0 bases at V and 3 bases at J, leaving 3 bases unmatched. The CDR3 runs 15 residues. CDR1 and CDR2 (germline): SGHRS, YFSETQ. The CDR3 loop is CASSLGTSGDYEQYF. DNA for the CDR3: TGCGCCAGCAGCTTGGGGACTAGCGGAGACTACGAGCAGTACTTC.

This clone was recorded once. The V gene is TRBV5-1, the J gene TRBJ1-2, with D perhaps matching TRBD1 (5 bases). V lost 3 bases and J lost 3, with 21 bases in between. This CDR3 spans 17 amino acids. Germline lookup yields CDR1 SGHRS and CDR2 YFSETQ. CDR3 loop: CASSSRWSLGEDYGYTF. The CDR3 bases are TGCGCCAGCAGCTCCCGATGGTCATTAGGGGAGGACTATGGCTACACCTTC.

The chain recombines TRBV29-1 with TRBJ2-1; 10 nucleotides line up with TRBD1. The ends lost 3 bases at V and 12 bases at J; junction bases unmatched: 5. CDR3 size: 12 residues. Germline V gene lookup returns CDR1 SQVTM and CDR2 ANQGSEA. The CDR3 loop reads CSVDRDRGAQFF. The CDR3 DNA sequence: TGCAGCGTTGATAGGGACAGGGGAGCGCAGTTCTTC.

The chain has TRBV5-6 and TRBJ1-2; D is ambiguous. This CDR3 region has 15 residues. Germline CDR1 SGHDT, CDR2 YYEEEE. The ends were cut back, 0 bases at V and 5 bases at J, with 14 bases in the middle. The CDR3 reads CASSLDPGNGYGYTF. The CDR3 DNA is TGTGCCAGCAGCTTGGATCCGGGGAATGGGTATGGCTACACCTTC.

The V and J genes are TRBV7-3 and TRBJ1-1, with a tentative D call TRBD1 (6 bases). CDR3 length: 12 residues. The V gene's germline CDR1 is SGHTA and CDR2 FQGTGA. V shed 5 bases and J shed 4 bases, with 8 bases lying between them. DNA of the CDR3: TGTGCCAGCAGCCGAGGGGGCACTGAAGCTTTCTTT. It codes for CASSRGGTEAFF.

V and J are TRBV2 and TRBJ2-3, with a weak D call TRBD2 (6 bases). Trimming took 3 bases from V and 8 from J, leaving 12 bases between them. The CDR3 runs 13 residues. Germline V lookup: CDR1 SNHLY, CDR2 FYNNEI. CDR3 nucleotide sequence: TGTGCCAGCAGTGATCGGCGGGAAGGTACGCAGTATTTT. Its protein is CASSDRREGTQYF.

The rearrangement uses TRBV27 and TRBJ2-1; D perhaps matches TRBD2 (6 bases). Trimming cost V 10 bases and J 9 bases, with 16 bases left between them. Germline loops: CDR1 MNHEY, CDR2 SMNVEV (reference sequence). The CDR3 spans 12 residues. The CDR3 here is CATMMYSGEQFF. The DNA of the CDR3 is TGTGCCACCATGATGTATAGCGGTGAGCAGTTCTTC.

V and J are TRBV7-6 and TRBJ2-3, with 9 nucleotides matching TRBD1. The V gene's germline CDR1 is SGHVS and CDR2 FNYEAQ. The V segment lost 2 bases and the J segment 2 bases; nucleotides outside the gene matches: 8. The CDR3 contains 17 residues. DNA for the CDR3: TGTGCCAGCAGCTTATATCCGACAGGGGGAATCACAGATACGCAGTATTTT. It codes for CASSLYPTGGITDTQYF. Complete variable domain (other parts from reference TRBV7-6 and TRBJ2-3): GAGVSQSPRYKVTKRGQDVALRCDPISGHVSLYWYRQALGQGPEFLTYFNYEAQQDKSGLPNDRFSAERPEGSISTLTIQRTEQRDSAMYRCASSLYPTGGITDTQYFGPGTRLTVL.

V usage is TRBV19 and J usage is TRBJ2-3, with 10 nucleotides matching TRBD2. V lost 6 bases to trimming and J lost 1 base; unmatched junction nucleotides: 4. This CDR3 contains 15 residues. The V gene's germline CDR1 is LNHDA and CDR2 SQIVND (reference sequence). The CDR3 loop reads CASRERGGGTDTQYF. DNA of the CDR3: TGTGCCAGTAGGGAGCGGGGGGGCGGCACAGATACGCAGTATTTT.

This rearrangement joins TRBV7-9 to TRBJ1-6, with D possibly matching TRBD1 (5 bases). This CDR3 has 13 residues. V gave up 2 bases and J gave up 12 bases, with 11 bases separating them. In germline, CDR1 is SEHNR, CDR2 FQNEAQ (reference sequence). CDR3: CASSLPGGKPLHF. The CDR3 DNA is TGTGCCAGCAGCTTACCGGGGGGTAAACCCCTCCACTTT.

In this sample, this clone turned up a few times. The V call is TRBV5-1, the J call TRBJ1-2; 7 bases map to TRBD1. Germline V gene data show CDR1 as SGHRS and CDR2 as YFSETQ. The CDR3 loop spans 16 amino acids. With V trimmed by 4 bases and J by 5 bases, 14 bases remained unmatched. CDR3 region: CASSPQGDRLRYGYTF. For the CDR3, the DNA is TGCGCCAGCAGCCCCCAGGGGGACCGGTTGAGGTATGGCTACACCTTC.